This T cell receptor (beta chain) was sequenced in a study of control samples from healthy donors and cancer patients. TCRdb's copy holds only in-frame clones and misses some; the assay was immunoSEQ multiplex PCR. The sample has roughly 51,000 clones, roughly 90% seen once. This CDR3 has 17 residues. CDR1 and CDR2 from the germline V gene are KGHSH and LQKENI. V shed 4 bases, J shed 6 bases, and the junction held 12 bases outside the gene matches. The receptor was isolated from a man in his forties or fifties with colorectal cancer. The specimen was PBMCs. The chain recombines TRBV18 with TRBJ1-5; 10 bases agree with TRBD1. CDR3 loop: CASSRDRGSSVGQPQHF. DNA for the CDR3: TGTGCCAGCTCACGGGACAGGGGCTCGTCGGTCGGTCAGCCCCAGCATTTT.